A single sample gave rise to the 24 T cell receptor beta chains below, sequenced in a study of blood T cell repertoires in COVID-19. This table comes from immunoSEQ multiplex PCR, and its TCRdb copy is limited to in-frame clones, with some not included. Of 130,000 or so clones listed, 70% to 90% are singletons. Sequencing was performed on peripheral blood. The receptors were gathered from a woman aged 60-70 years with acute or convalescent COVID-19.

This chain connects TRBV18 to TRBJ1-3; D possibly corresponds to TRBD1 (5 bases). The CDR3 is 14 residues long. The V gene lost 2 bases and the J gene lost 1 base, with 6 bases spanning the gap. Germline CDR1 is KGHSH and CDR2 is LQKENI. CDR3 sequence: CASSPAGSGNTIYF. For the CDR3, the DNA is TGTGCCAGCTCACCAGCAGGGTCTGGAAACACCATATATTTT.

The chain has TRBV20-1 and TRBJ1-1, with 8 bases identical to TRBD1. Trimming removed 3 bases from V and 1 base from J; junction bases left unmatched: 7. Germline values: CDR1 DFQATT, CDR2 SNEGSKA (reference sequence). The CDR3 is made up of 15 amino acids. In DNA form, the CDR3 reads TGCAGTGCTAGTCAGGGGGCGTTTGGGAACACTGAAGCTTTCTTT. This sequence encodes CSASQGAFGNTEAFF.

The V and J genes are TRBV7-9 and TRBJ2-7, with no clear D. From germline, CDR1 is SEHNR and CDR2 FQNEAQ (reference sequence). The CDR3 length is 13 residues. The V and J ends lost 8 bases and 0 bases respectively, with 11 bases between them. CDR3 nucleotide sequence: TGTGCCAGCCGCCCGGTCCTCTCCTACGAGCAGTACTTC. Its translation is CASRPVLSYEQYF.

The chain employs TRBV7-8 and TRBJ2-2; 9 bases align to TRBD1. This CDR3 spans 15 amino acids. Trimming at V came to 5 bases and at J to 5 bases, leaving 6 bases not matched to a gene. Per the germline V gene, CDR1 is SGHVS and CDR2 is FQNEAQ. The CDR3 region is CASSPRDRVTGELFF. CDR3 nucleotides: TGTGCCAGCAGCCCCCGGGACAGGGTAACCGGGGAGCTGTTTTTT. Looking up the rest from reference TRBV7-8 and TRBJ2-2 gives the full variable domain: GAGVSQSPRYKVAKRGQDVALRCDPISGHVSLFWYQQALGQGPEFLTYFQNEAQLDKSGLPSDRFFAERPEGSVSTLKIQRTQQEDSAVYLCASSPRDRVTGELFFGEGSRLTVL.

The J gene is TRBJ2-7, the V gene TRBV19; 9 bases are a match to TRBD1. Looked up from germline, CDR1 is LNHDA and CDR2 is SQIVND (reference sequence). CDR3 length equals 15 residues. With 5 bases clipped from V and 6 bases from J, the junction kept 11 bases outside the gene matches. The CDR3 bases are TGTGCCAGTAGTCCTCCGGGACAGGGTATTCCCGAGCAGTACTTC. Residues: CASSPPGQGIPEQYF.

The chain carries TRBV7-2 and TRBJ1-2, with TRBD1 as a possible D gene (6 bases). The CDR3 runs to 14 residues. Germline V gene sequence: CDR1 SGHTA, CDR2 FQGNSA. The V end was cut by 2 bases, the J end by 3 bases, with 10 bases between. CDR3 region: CASSLSRGHYGYTF. CDR3 DNA sequence: TGTGCCAGCAGCTTATCCAGGGGACACTATGGCTACACCTTC.

The V gene is TRBV3-1 (or the pseudogene TRBV3-2), the J gene TRBJ1-3; no reliable D call. The V end was cut by 0 bases, the J end by 1 base, with 7 bases between. CDR3 size: 15 residues. CDR1 is LGHDT, CDR2 YNNKEL, per germline (reference sequence). CDR3 sequence reads: CASSQDSGSGNTIYF. Written as DNA, the CDR3 is TGTGCCAGCAGCCAAGATTCAGGTTCTGGAAACACCATATATTTT.

This sequence joins TRBV7-9 and TRBJ2-5; 7 bases map to TRBD1. The CDR3 has 19 amino acids. Germline values: CDR1 SEHNR, CDR2 FQNEAQ (reference sequence). V lost 3 bases to trimming and J lost 1 base; unmatched junction nucleotides: 17. The CDR3 loop reads CASSFLNRRTDRAQETQYF. CDR3 DNA: TGTGCCAGCAGCTTCCTAAATCGCCGGACTGACAGGGCCCAAGAGACCCAGTACTTC.

As DNA, the CDR3 is TGTGCCATTAGGGGACTGGGGCGTACTGAAGCTTTCTTT. It codes for CAIRGLGRTEAFF. The chain combines TRBV19 with TRBJ1-1; D might be TRBD1 (5 bases). Germline assignment: CDR1 LNHDA and CDR2 SQIVND (reference sequence). Trimming removed 10 bases at V and 5 bases at J, with 17 bases between. CDR3 size: 13 residues.

The genes are TRBV4-3 and TRBJ2-3; maybe TRBD2 (5 bases). CDR3 length equals 13 residues. The germline V gene encodes CDR1 LGHNA and CDR2 YSLEER. Between the trimmed V and J ends, which lost 1 base and 6 bases, there was a span of 8 bases. CDR3 sequence (DNA): TGCGCCAGCAGCCAAGCGAGAGGGGATACGCAGTATTTT. Translating it yields CASSQARGDTQYF.

The chain recombines TRBV6-6 with TRBJ1-1, with no clear D. The length of the CDR3 is 13 residues. With 2 bases removed from V and 0 bases from J, the gap between germline ends came to 4 bases. Germline assignment: CDR1 MNHNY and CDR2 SVGAGI (reference sequence). CDR3 amino acids: CASSYNMNTEAFF. The CDR3 nucleotides are TGTGCCAGCAGTTACAACATGAACACTGAAGCTTTCTTT.

The V and J genes are TRBV7-2 and TRBJ1-1, with no clear D. Germline V gives CDR1 SGHTA, CDR2 FQGNSA. V was shortened by 1 base and J by 4 bases, with 10 bases between the two germline ends. The CDR3 loop spans 14 amino acids. DNA for the CDR3: TGTGCCAGCAGCTTAGACGGGCGGGGCACTGAAGCTTTCTTT. Amino acids: CASSLDGRGTEAFF.

The rearrangement uses TRBV9 and TRBJ2-3; the match to TRBD2 covers 8 bases. V shed 2 bases, J shed 2 bases, and the junction held 7 bases outside the gene matches. Germline CDR1 and CDR2: SGDLS and YYNGEE. The CDR3 covers 16 residues. Here the CDR3 reads CASSVGAGDPTDTQYF. CDR3 coding DNA: TGTGCCAGCAGCGTGGGAGCGGGGGACCCCACAGATACGCAGTATTTT. Full variable domain (rest looked up from reference TRBV9 and TRBJ2-3): DSGVTQTPKHLITATGQRVTLRCSPRSGDLSVYWYQQSLDQGLQFLIQYYNGEERAKGNILERFSAQQFPDLHSELNLSSLELGDSALYFCASSVGAGDPTDTQYFGPGTRLTVL.

The rearrangement joins TRBV21-1 to TRBJ2-7; TRBD2 reflects the table's D call only, with no check against the DNA. TRBV21-1 is given as a pseudogene. This CDR3 is 15 amino acids long. In nucleotides, the CDR3 is TGTGCCAGCAGCAAGTCGTGGAGGGCGTCCTACGAGCAGTACTTC. Protein: CASSKSWRASYEQYF.

This chain connects TRBV5-6 to TRBJ1-1; 8 bases match TRBD1. The CDR3 has 14 amino acids. J was trimmed by 5 bases and V by 0 bases; bases with no gene match: 3. The germline V gene encodes CDR1 SGHDT and CDR2 YYEEEE. The CDR3 loop reads CASSLDRGWTEAFF. DNA of the CDR3: TGTGCCAGCAGCTTGGACAGGGGGTGGACTGAAGCTTTCTTT.

This clone showed up just a few times. The J gene is TRBJ1-6, the V gene TRBV4-3; 8 bases agree with TRBD1. With 5 bases clipped from V and 7 bases from J, the junction kept 7 bases outside the gene matches. The CDR3 runs to 15 residues. Germline CDR1 is LGHNA and CDR2 is YSLEER. In DNA form, the CDR3 reads TGCGCCAGCAGCTCACAGGGGGATGAGAATTCACCCCTCCACTTT. Translating it yields CASSSQGDENSPLHF.

This clone was recorded only once. V and J are TRBV19 and TRBJ1-2, with a tentative D call TRBD1 (5 bases). The CDR3 sequence is 12 residues long. Germline loops: CDR1 LNHDA, CDR2 SQIVND (reference sequence). V gave up 6 bases and J gave up 4 bases, with 9 bases separating them. CDR3 protein: CASSPDSYGYTF. The CDR3 nucleotides are TGTGCCAGTAGCCCCGACAGCTATGGCTACACCTTC.

The V gene is TRBV4-1, the J gene TRBJ1-6; no firm D call. From germline, CDR1 is MGHRA and CDR2 YSYEKL. The CDR3 sequence is 13 residues long. The V end was cut by 0 bases, the J end by 10 bases, with 7 bases between. The CDR3 spells CASSQDRGSPLHF. The CDR3 coding sequence is TGCGCCAGCAGCCAAGACCGCGGATCACCCCTCCACTTT.

This clone was seen a single time. This chain connects TRBV7-2 to TRBJ2-2, with TRBD2 matching 7 bases. The CDR3 is 16 amino acids. J lost 6 bases, V lost 3 bases, and 10 bases had no gene match. The germline CDR1 and CDR2 sequences are SGHTA and FQGNSA. The CDR3 nucleotides are TGTGCCAGCAGCTTCAGCGGGACCCAACCCCCCGGGGAGCTGTTTTTT. This gives the protein CASSFSGTQPPGELFF.

This chain connects TRBV5-4 to TRBJ1-2; 8 bases map to TRBD1. The CDR3 loop spans 17 amino acids. Germline CDR1 and CDR2: SGHNT and YYREEE (reference sequence). V shed 3 bases, J shed 5 bases, and the junction held 15 bases outside the gene matches. This CDR3 reads CASSSPDRDPSGYGYTF. The CDR3 DNA is TGTGCCAGCAGCTCGCCGGACAGGGACCCTTCAGGATATGGCTACACCTTC.

Remarks on this clone: Germline and junction disagree at one end, which may indicate a read error. The chain links TRBV7-7 to TRBJ1-1; a weak D match, TRBD1 (6 bases). This CDR3 has 15 amino acids. Germline CDR1 SSHAT, CDR2 FNYEAQ (reference sequence). The CDR3 sequence is CASSPRQDSLTEAFF. The CDR3 bases are TGTGCTAGCAGCCCCAGACAGGACTCTCTCACTGAAGCTTTCTTT.

The chain has TRBV19 and TRBJ1-1; D is unclear. V gave up 7 bases and J gave up 1 base, with 19 bases separating them. The CDR3 length is 16 residues. CDR1 and CDR2 (germline): LNHDA, SQIVND (reference sequence). The CDR3 nucleotides read TGTGCCAGTACTCCCCGGAGTCGTACACAGAACACTGAAGCTTTCTTT. Translated: CASTPRSRTQNTEAFF.

This clone was picked up a small number of times. This chain connects TRBV7-9 to TRBJ1-2, with 7 bases aligning to TRBD1. The CDR3 is 14 residues long. The ends lost 1 base at V and 8 bases at J; junction bases unmatched: 7. Germline lookup yields CDR1 SEHNR and CDR2 FQNEAQ (reference sequence). The CDR3 region is CASSLVRQGGGYTF. CDR3 in DNA: TGTGCCAGCAGCTTAGTGAGACAGGGTGGAGGCTACACCTTC.

The rearrangement uses TRBV19 and TRBJ2-1; D perhaps matches TRBD2 (7 bases). The CDR3 has 15 amino acids. Trimming pared 8 bases from V and 6 bases from J, leaving 20 bases between. Germline-derived CDR1 and CDR2 are LNHDA and SQIVND (reference sequence). Written as DNA, the CDR3 is TGTGCCAGTCGACAGAGGGGGACTACAACCAATGAGCAGTTCTTC. Amino acids: CASRQRGTTTNEQFF. The whole variable domain, filled in from reference TRBV19 and TRBJ2-1, reads DGGITQSPKYLFRKEGQNVTLSCEQNLNHDAMYWYRQDPGQGLRLIYYSQIVNDFQKGDIAEGYSVSREKKESFPLTVTSAQKNPTAFYLCASRQRGTTTNEQFFGPGTRLTVL.